This T cell receptor beta chain was recovered during a study of molecular identifiers for immune sequencing clone quantification. Germline V gene sequence: CDR1 LGHNA, CDR2 YNFKEQ. There are 12 residues in the CDR3. V shed 5 bases and J shed 1 base, with 5 bases lying between them. The use of previously described methods and listed TCR primers produced the bulk TCR libraries. TCRdb independently ran MiXCR on the PCR reads; one entry per CDR3 protein. The sample records approximately 550,000 distinct CDR3 sequences, 20% to 25% being singletons. This clonotype has at least ten counts. This chain links TRBV4-2 with TRBJ1-2; D remains ambiguous. This TCR was recovered from a human donor in good health. Some libraries in this study had Jurkat cell RNA spiked in. Sequenced sample: naive CD8+ T cells from blood, with Jurkat cell RNA spiked in. This sample's subset: FACS-sorted CD8+CD4-CCR7+CD45RA+ naive T cells. CDR3 region: CASSSNNYGYTF. CDR3 bases: TGTGCCAGCAGCTCCAATAACTATGGCTACACCTTC.